This note documents a single TCR beta chain sequence. Its antigen remains unidentified. Germline CDR1 SGHNT, CDR2 YENEEA. The CDR3 sequence is 16 residues long. Germline trimming cut 4 bases from V and 7 bases from J; bases unmatched to any gene: 11. A second PCR of about 7 to 11 cycles used a sample-barcoded 5' primer and a J-beta primer mix. MiXCR, applied by TCRdb to the 5' RACE reads, yields one record per CDR3 protein. Among about 1.4 million distinct CDR3 sequences listed, roughly 60% were seen once. The entry originates in a study of blood T cells in healthy people across ages. Study-wide context: The template switching approach captured approximately one barcoded beta molecule for every two T cells. Study-level findings and limits: Naive T cell percentage strongly correlated with TCR beta diversity. The recorded TCR beta diversity per million T cells decreased in a roughly linear manner with age.

Each sample used at least 6 million PBMCs. Sequenced sample: blood. The clonotype comes from a man aged 18 to 30 in good health. V is TRBV11-3 and J is TRBJ2-1; 9 nucleotides align to TRBD2. CDR3 sequence: CASSSGLARGENEQFF. The CDR3 nucleotides read TGTGCCAGCAGCTCTGGACTAGCGAGGGGGGAGAATGAGCAGTTCTTC.